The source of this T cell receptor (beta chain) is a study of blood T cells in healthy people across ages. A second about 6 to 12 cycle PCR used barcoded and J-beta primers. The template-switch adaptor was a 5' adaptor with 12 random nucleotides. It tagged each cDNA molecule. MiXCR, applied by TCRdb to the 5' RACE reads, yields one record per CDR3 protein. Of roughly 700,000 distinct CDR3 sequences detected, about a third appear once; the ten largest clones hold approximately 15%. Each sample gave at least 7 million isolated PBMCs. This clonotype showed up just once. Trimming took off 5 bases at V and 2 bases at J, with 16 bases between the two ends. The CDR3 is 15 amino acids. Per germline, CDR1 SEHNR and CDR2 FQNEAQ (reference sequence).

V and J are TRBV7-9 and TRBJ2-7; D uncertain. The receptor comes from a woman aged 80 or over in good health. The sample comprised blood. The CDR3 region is CASSPRPDRTYEQYF. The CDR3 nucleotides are TGTGCCAGCAGCCCTCGGCCCGACCGAACCTACGAGCAGTACTTC.